Only a few counts were recorded for the clone carrying this T cell receptor beta chain. Deletions cut 1 base from V and 3 bases from J, with 12 bases between. Germline V gene lookup returns CDR1 SGHTA and CDR2 FQGTGA. The CDR3 is made up of 15 amino acids. The primer mix had 60 Vbeta and 13 Jbeta primers. Assay used: immunoSEQ multiplex PCR; TCRdb lists only in-frame clones, some missing. The sample has roughly 100,000 clones; around 75% are singletons. The data originate from a study of cytomegalovirus exposure and HLA in healthy donors. The sequencing input was PBMCs. The gene calls are TRBV7-3 and TRBJ1-1; TRBD1 might be the D (6 bases). This receptor was taken from a man aged 40-50 years in good health and CMV-seronegative. The CDR3 region has the DNA TGTGCCAGCAGCTTAATAGCAGGGGCTGACACTGAAGCTTTCTTT. Translation: CASSLIAGADTEAFF.